These 25 T cell receptor beta chains share one sample of origin, sequenced in a study of blood T cells in healthy people across ages. Then a second PCR, running roughly 7 to 11 cycles, was carried out with a sample-barcoded 5' primer and a J-beta primer mix. Using its own MiXCR run on the 5' RACE reads, TCRdb lists one record per CDR3 protein. This table holds some 780,000 distinct CDR3 sequences, roughly three fifths found once. Sequenced input: blood. These receptors came from a man in his forties in good health.

The chain carries TRBV5-6 and TRBJ2-7; no clear D gene. The assigned J gene may be wrong: the sequence end matches TRBJ2-5 better. From germline, CDR1 is SGHDT and CDR2 YYEEEE. This CDR3 contains 14 residues. For the CDR3, the DNA is TGTGCCAGCAGCAGAACCCCAGGAGAGGCGACCCAGTACTTC. This translates into CASSRTPGEATQYF.

A few counts support this clonotype. This rearrangement joins TRBV20-1 to TRBJ2-5, with TRBD1 matching 8 bases. V lost 5 bases, J lost 4 bases, and 9 bases stayed unmatched. Germline CDR1 reads DFQATT; CDR2 reads SNEGSKA (reference sequence). The CDR3 runs to 14 residues. Here the CDR3 DNA reads TGCAGTGCTGTACGTCGGACAGGGATAGAGACCCAGTACTTC. It yields the protein CSAVRRTGIETQYF.

This clonotype was recorded a few times. This rearrangement joins TRBV3-1 to TRBJ2-3, with D uncertain. Between the trimmed V and J ends, which lost 0 bases and 0 bases, there was a span of 13 bases. The germline V gene encodes CDR1 LGHDT and CDR2 YNNKEL (reference sequence). The CDR3 is made up of 17 amino acids. This CDR3 reads CASSQDPPAGSTDTQYF. The CDR3 DNA is TGTGCCAGCAGCCAAGATCCCCCGGCAGGAAGCACAGATACGCAGTATTTT.

This clonotype was seen a handful of times. The chain has TRBV6-5 and TRBJ2-5; no firm D call. Germline V gene data show CDR1 as MNHEY and CDR2 as SVGAGI. This CDR3 contains 13 residues. V lost 5 bases to trimming and J lost 3 bases, with 10 bases between them. The DNA for the CDR3 is TGTGCCAGCAGTGATTATGGGGAAGAGACCCAGTACTTC. Its protein product is CASSDYGEETQYF.

The chain joins TRBV10-3 to TRBJ2-1; 9 bases line up with TRBD2. CDR1 ENHRY and CDR2 SYGVKD come from the germline V gene. The junction had 18 bases not matched to a gene; V was cut back by 6 bases and J by 6 bases. The CDR3 contains 18 residues. For the CDR3, the DNA is TGTGCCATCAGGTCGGGCGGGGGGGTTAGGAGGACCTGCAATGAGCAGTTCTTC. Protein: CAIRSGGGVRRTCNEQFF.

This clonotype was seen a handful of times. The chain recombines TRBV7-2 with TRBJ2-7; a possible D gene is TRBD1 (5 bases). Germline CDR1 reads SGHTA; CDR2 reads FQGNSA. The V end was cut by 6 bases, the J end by 3 bases, with 12 bases between. CDR3 length: 13 amino acids. CDR3 residues: CASRDKTVYEQYF. The CDR3 region has the DNA TGTGCCAGCAGGGATAAGACAGTCTACGAGCAGTACTTC.

The table lists this clonotype with a few counts. The chain is built from TRBV27 and TRBJ2-4; the D gene is possibly TRBD1 (5 bases). Germline CDR1 reads MNHEY; CDR2 reads SMNVEV (reference sequence). The CDR3 is made up of 13 amino acids. V dropped 7 bases and J dropped 13 bases, with 20 bases sitting between them. This CDR3 is CASTRASRGEQYF. The CDR3 nucleotides read TGTGCCAGCACTCGGGCTAGTAGGGGTGAGCAGTACTTC.

V is TRBV5-1 and J is TRBJ2-1, with D possibly being TRBD2 (5 bases). There are 17 residues in the CDR3. Germline CDR1 is SGHRS and CDR2 is YFSETQ. The V gene lost 3 bases and the J gene lost 8 bases, with 24 bases spanning the gap. CDR3 protein: CASSSLVSSLVHYEQFF. The CDR3 coding sequence is TGCGCCAGCAGCTCACTAGTCTCTAGTTTGGTACACTATGAGCAGTTCTTC.

The chain uses TRBV28 and TRBJ2-4; TRBD2 aligns across 12 bases. The germline CDR1 and CDR2 sequences are MDHEN and SYDVKM. Trimming at V came to 4 bases and at J to 15 bases, leaving 7 bases not matched to a gene. The CDR3 totals 13 residues. CDR3 in amino acids: CASSSLTSGSPYF. The CDR3 DNA sequence: TGTGCCAGCAGTTCCCTGACTAGCGGGAGCCCGTACTTC.

The chain combines TRBV7-2 with TRBJ2-3, with 9 bases that match TRBD2. The CDR3 has 16 amino acids. V gave up 3 bases and J gave up 1 base; unmatched junction bases: 5. Germline lookup yields CDR1 SGHTA and CDR2 FQGNSA. The DNA for the CDR3 is TGTGCCAGCAGCTTGCAAGCGGGAGGTGGCACAGATACGCAGTATTTT. Translated, it gives CASSLQAGGGTDTQYF.

This clonotype was seen repeatedly, ten times or more. The chain carries TRBV7-2 and TRBJ2-7; TRBD2 agrees at 7 bases. The CDR3 is 14 residues long. Germline V lookup: CDR1 SGHTA, CDR2 FQGNSA. V gave up 5 bases and J gave up 2 bases; unmatched junction bases: 6. CDR3 residues: CASSPQRGPYEQYF. The DNA for the CDR3 is TGTGCCAGCAGCCCTCAGCGGGGACCCTACGAGCAGTACTTC.

The gene calls are TRBV20-1 and TRBJ1-2; D perhaps matches TRBD1 (5 bases). Trimming removed 5 bases from V and 0 bases from J, with 13 bases in between. This CDR3 contains 14 residues. The V gene's germline CDR1 is DFQATT and CDR2 SNEGSKA (reference sequence). The CDR3 DNA follows: TGCAGTGCTCCACAGACAGTTTCTAACTATGGCTACACCTTC. This gives the protein CSAPQTVSNYGYTF.

The count of this clonotype is one. The rearrangement links TRBV6-5 to TRBJ1-2, with 9 positions matching TRBD1. This CDR3 region has 17 residues. CDR1 MNHEY and CDR2 SVGAGI come from the germline V gene. The trim removed 0 bases at V and 7 bases at J, leaving 12 bases unmatched. CDR3 loop: CASSYSNPGQGRGGYTF. CDR3 sequence (DNA): TGTGCCAGCAGTTACTCGAACCCGGGACAGGGAAGAGGTGGCTACACCTTC.

The table lists this clonotype with a count of one. The junction does not match germline at one end; this may be a read error. The chain uses TRBV3-1 and TRBJ2-3, with 7 bases aligning to TRBD2. The CDR3 totals 15 residues. From germline, CDR1 is LGHDT and CDR2 YNNKEL (reference sequence). DNA for the CDR3: TGTGCCAGCAGCCAAGGAATAGCGGGTAGGGATACGCTGTATTTT. This translates into CASSQGIAGRDTLYF.

The rearrangement uses TRBV12-3 or TRBV12-4 and TRBJ2-5, with 9 positions matching TRBD1. This CDR3 contains 14 residues. J was trimmed by 5 bases and V by 6 bases; bases with no gene match: 7. The CDR3 sequence: CASRRTGDSETQYF. The CDR3, as DNA: TGTGCCAGCAGGCGGACAGGGGACTCGGAGACCCAGTACTTC.

A word on this clonotype: Possible read error: a much larger clone is one base away. V is TRBV4-3 and J is TRBJ2-1; no firm D call. Germline V gives CDR1 LGHNA, CDR2 YSLEER. The CDR3 sequence is 18 residues long. Deletions cut 0 bases from V and 3 bases from J, with 18 bases between. The chain's CDR3 is CASSQENLIGSSYNEQFF. For the CDR3, the DNA is TGCGCCAGCAGCCAAGAAAATCTCATCGGGTCAAGCTACAATGAGCAGTTCTTC.

This clonotype was counted only a few times. V and J are TRBV29-1 and TRBJ1-2; no definite D call. With 7 bases removed from V and 2 bases from J, the gap between germline ends came to 17 bases. In germline, CDR1 is SQVTM, CDR2 ANQGSEA. CDR3 length: 14 residues. The chain's CDR3 is CSAPGEGVNYGYTF. Here the CDR3 DNA reads TGCAGCGCCCCCGGAGAAGGTGTAAACTATGGCTACACCTTC.

In its sample, this clonotype was seen a few times. The chain joins TRBV7-8 to TRBJ2-3, with 8 bases aligning to TRBD2. This CDR3 comprises 18 residues. V lost 4 bases to trimming and J lost 5 bases; unmatched junction nucleotides: 17. The V gene's germline CDR1 is SGHVS and CDR2 FQNEAQ. CDR3 DNA: TGTGCCAGCAGCTCCCGCCGGGTGGCGGGGGGATCGGGAGATACGCAGTATTTT. Its translation: CASSSRRVAGGSGDTQYF.

The chain employs TRBV7-2 and TRBJ1-2, with 10 nucleotides matching TRBD1. This CDR3 spans 15 amino acids. V trimming: 5 bases; J trimming: 7 bases; junction bases outside the gene matches: 10. Germline CDR1 is SGHTA and CDR2 is FQGNSA. CDR3 region: CASSRNLGQGCGYTF. The DNA of the CDR3 is TGTGCCAGCAGCAGAAACCTGGGACAGGGGTGTGGCTACACCTTC.

V and J are TRBV2 and TRBJ2-7; TRBD1 might be the D (6 bases). The CDR3 is 13 amino acids. CDR1 is SNHLY and CDR2 is FYNNEI in the germline V gene. V shed 9 bases and J shed 3 bases, with 15 bases lying between them. The CDR3 DNA reads as TGTGCCAGTAAAGAGGGACAAGACTACGAGCAGTACTTC. This translates into CASKEGQDYEQYF.

This chain links TRBV27 with TRBJ2-3, with TRBD2 matching 10 bases. Looked up from germline, CDR1 is MNHEY and CDR2 is SMNVEV (reference sequence). The CDR3 runs to 16 residues. V shed 4 bases and J 2 bases; nucleotides not matched to a gene: 6. The CDR3 is CASSYRTSGITDTQYF. The CDR3 DNA reads TGTGCCAGCAGTTACCGGACTAGCGGAATCACAGATACGCAGTATTTT.

The chain joins TRBV9 to TRBJ1-1, with D hard to call. Germline V CDR1 and CDR2: SGDLS, YYNGEE. V shed 1 base and J shed 4 bases, with 8 bases lying between them. The CDR3 has 13 residues. CDR3 in DNA: TGTGCCAGCAGCGTACAGGCGACCACTGAAGCTTTCTTT. Translated, it gives CASSVQATTEAFF.

This clonotype was observed a handful of times. The V gene is TRBV4-2, the J gene TRBJ2-5, with 7 bases lining up with TRBD2. Germline-derived CDR1 and CDR2 are LGHNA and YNFKEQ. Trimming at V came to 4 bases and at J to 2 bases, leaving 7 bases not matched to a gene. This CDR3 is built from 15 residues. DNA for the CDR3: TGTGCCAGCAGCCTACAGTGGGGGGGGCAAGAGACCCAGTACTTC. It specifies CASSLQWGGQETQYF.

The chain employs TRBV7-3 and TRBJ2-1, with 10 positions matching TRBD2. CDR1 SGHTA and CDR2 FQGTGA come from the germline V gene. V trimming: 3 bases; J trimming: 0 bases; junction bases outside the gene matches: 14. The CDR3 has 20 amino acids. The CDR3 region is CASSFPSGGATSGSYNEQFF. DNA of the CDR3: TGTGCCAGCAGCTTCCCAAGCGGGGGGGCCACATCAGGCTCCTACAATGAGCAGTTCTTC.

The chain joins TRBV27 to TRBJ2-3; D is possibly TRBD2 (5 bases). This CDR3 spans 14 amino acids. The V end was cut by 4 bases, the J end by 7 bases, with 15 bases between. Germline V gene sequence: CDR1 MNHEY, CDR2 SMNVEV (reference sequence). The CDR3 sequence: CASSSLRDANTQYF. The CDR3 nucleotides read TGTGCCAGCAGTTCCCTCCGGGATGCGAATACGCAGTATTTT.